Below, one TCR beta chain is given with its context. Methods used by the authors: Reference gene primer amplification yielded estimated nucleated cell counts. Assay: immunoSEQ multiplex PCR; the TCRdb copy retains only in-frame clones and omits some. D and trimming were read from the DNA, whereas the V and J calls and clone size are those reported in that table. The profile shows a few hundred thousand clones, 88% of them singletons. This specimen comes from a study of blood T cell repertoires in COVID-19. Those who participated ranged in age from roughly 18 to 100 years and resided in about two dozen US areas. Grouping used clinical history reported by participants in a survey and questionnaire. No more than 2 weeks before study entry, exposed participants had met a case of COVID-19. The CDR3 covers 14 residues. From germline, CDR1 is MNHEY and CDR2 SMNVEV (reference sequence). The V end lost 5 bases, the J end lost 2 bases, and 13 bases lay between the germline ends.

The TCR was taken from a woman in her 40s who had been exposed to COVID-19. Sample: PBMCs or T cells enriched from blood (not recorded which). The chain employs TRBV27 and TRBJ2-7; D not resolved. The CDR3 DNA is TGTGCCAGCAGTAGATTGGGTACTACCTACGAGCAGTACTTC. The encoded protein is CASSRLGTTYEQYF.